The 22 T cell receptor beta chains below all came from one sample that was sequenced in a study of cytomegalovirus exposure and HLA in healthy donors. Primers included in the PCR were 60 Vbeta and 13 Jbeta primers. Here immunoSEQ multiplex PCR was the method, and the copy in TCRdb shows in-frame clones only, minus some. Of about 170,000 clones in the sample, around three quarters are singletons; the top ten hold less than 8.5%. Sequences were obtained from PBMCs. All receptors come from a man aged 35 to 55 in good health and CMV-seropositive.

The V call is TRBV29-1, the J call TRBJ1-4, with 9 bases matching TRBD1. The CDR3 length is 17 residues. V lost 4 bases, J lost 3 bases, and 12 bases stayed unmatched. Germline-derived CDR1 and CDR2 are SQVTM and ANQGSEA. This CDR3 is CSVADRDREFSNEKLFF. DNA for the CDR3: TGCAGCGTTGCGGACCGGGACAGGGAATTTTCTAATGAAAAACTGTTTTTT.

This sequence joins TRBV27 and TRBJ1-2; TRBD1 matches 7 bases. V lost 3 bases and J lost 4; bases outside the gene matches: 2. The CDR3 has 13 amino acids. Germline CDR1 reads MNHEY; CDR2 reads SMNVEV (reference sequence). CDR3 nucleotide sequence: TGTGCCAGCAGTTTTAAGGGGGCCTATGGCTACACCTTC. It yields the protein CASSFKGAYGYTF.

This clone was recorded a few times. This chain joins TRBV10-2 and TRBJ1-5; 9 bases fit TRBD1. J gave up 2 bases and V 10 bases, and 9 bases lay outside the gene matches. The CDR3 has 15 amino acids. Germline lookup yields CDR1 WSHSY and CDR2 SAAADI. CDR3 in DNA: TGCGCCACCCGGACAGGGGTTATGGGCAATCAGCCCCAGCATTTT. It is translated as CATRTGVMGNQPQHF.

This chain links TRBV4-3 with TRBJ2-1; possible D gene TRBD2, 5 bases. The CDR3 is 15 residues long. Germline CDR1 reads LGHNA; CDR2 reads YSLEER. Trimming took off 0 bases at V and 4 bases at J, with 10 bases between the two ends. The CDR3 region has the DNA TGCGCCAGCAGCCAAGATCCCGGGATTTACAATGAGCAGTTCTTC. Its translation: CASSQDPGIYNEQFF.

The chain combines TRBV2 with TRBJ1-2; 11 bases are shared with TRBD1. V gave up 8 bases and J gave up 8 bases; unmatched junction bases: 4. The germline gives CDR1 SNHLY, CDR2 FYNNEI. CDR3 size: 12 residues. CDR3 in DNA: TGTGCCAGCCCAGGGACAGGGGGAGGCTACACCTTC. Translated, it gives CASPGTGGGYTF. Full variable domain (rest looked up from reference TRBV2 and TRBJ1-2): EPEVTQTPSHQVTQMGQEVILRCVPISNHLYFYWYRQILGQKVEFLVSFYNNEISEKSEIFDDQFSVERPDGSNFTLKIRSTKLEDSAMYFCASPGTGGGYTFGSGTRLTVV.

This chain links TRBV7-2 with TRBJ2-2, with TRBD2 matching over 10 bases. Germline V gives CDR1 SGHTA, CDR2 FQGNSA. This CDR3 has 16 amino acids. V dropped 5 bases and J dropped 4; count of bases not matched to a gene: 7. Here the CDR3 reads CASSPVLAGVTGELFF. CDR3 nucleotide sequence: TGTGCCAGCAGCCCCGTCCTAGCGGGGGTCACCGGGGAGCTGTTTTTT.

V usage is TRBV6-4 and J usage is TRBJ1-1; D is undetermined. CDR3 length equals 13 residues. V was cut by 5 bases and J by 5 bases, with 12 bases left in between. The germline CDR1 and CDR2 sequences are MRHNA and SNTAGT. The CDR3 nucleotides are TGTGCCAGCAGTCCCTCGCTTCAGACTGAAGCTTTCTTT. It translates to CASSPSLQTEAFF.

This chain joins TRBV2 and TRBJ2-5; D may be TRBD2 (5 bases). The CDR3 loop spans 15 amino acids. From germline, CDR1 is SNHLY and CDR2 FYNNEI. V dropped 2 bases and J dropped 4 bases, with 14 bases sitting between them. CDR3 sequence (DNA): TGTGCCAGCAGTGAACCCCGCGGTGAGGGAGAGACCCAGTACTTC. It translates to CASSEPRGEGETQYF.

This chain links TRBV5-6 with TRBJ2-7; D is perhaps TRBD1 (6 bases). Looked up from germline, CDR1 is SGHDT and CDR2 is YYEEEE. The ends were cut back, 3 bases at V and 3 bases at J, with 13 bases in the middle. This CDR3 spans 14 amino acids. Written as DNA, the CDR3 is TGTGCCAGCAGCTCTACCGGGACATACTACGAGCAGTACTTC. It codes for CASSSTGTYYEQYF. The variable domain in full, completed from reference TRBV5-6 and TRBJ2-7, reads DAGVTQSPTHLIKTRGQQVTLRCSPKSGHDTVSWYQQALGQGPQFIFQYYEEEERQRGNFPDRFSGHQFPNYSSELNVNALLLGDSALYLCASSSTGTYYEQYFGPGTRLTVT.

Remarks on this clone: Sequence at one end of the junction differs from germline and may be a read error. This chain connects TRBV7-3 to TRBJ2-5; TRBD2 aligns across 10 bases. CDR1 is SGHTA, CDR2 FQGTGA, per germline. The CDR3 is 13 amino acids. This chain's CDR3 is CVSSERGGETQYF. The CDR3 nucleotides read TGTGTCAGCAGCGAGCGGGGGGGAGAGACCCAGTACTTC.

The CDR3 nucleotides are TGTGCCAGCACCCACCGGACAGGGGGAAACACTGAAGCTTTCTTT. Translating it yields CASTHRTGGNTEAFF. This chain links TRBV7-2 with TRBJ1-1; the match to TRBD1 covers 10 bases. In germline, CDR1 is SGHTA, CDR2 FQGNSA. V shed 7 bases, J shed 2 bases, and the junction held 7 bases outside the gene matches. This CDR3 has 15 amino acids.

The chain uses TRBV2 and TRBJ2-3; D possibly corresponds to TRBD2 (5 bases). The CDR3 extends over 14 amino acids. CDR1 and CDR2 (germline): SNHLY, FYNNEI. The CDR3 nucleotides are TGTGCTCTCAAACCGAGGGCAAACACAGATACGCAGTATTTT. Its translation is CALKPRANTDTQYF.

The V gene is TRBV18, the J gene TRBJ1-4; D is possibly TRBD1 (5 bases). The CDR3 runs 14 residues. V was pared by 3 bases and J by 7 bases, with 12 bases between. Germline V CDR1 and CDR2: KGHSH, LQKENI. Written as DNA, the CDR3 is TGTGCCAGCTCACCCGGTCGGGGGAGTGAAAAACTGTTTTTT. Its translation is CASSPGRGSEKLFF.

The chain couples TRBV7-3 to TRBJ2-1; the D gene is possibly TRBD2 (7 bases). Germline V gene data show CDR1 as SGHTA and CDR2 as FQGTGA. The CDR3 length is 15 residues. V lost 5 bases to trimming and J lost 8 bases, with 19 bases between them. CDR3 residues: CASSRGGVAVDEQFF. CDR3 DNA sequence: TGTGCCAGCAGCCGAGGGGGGGTAGCGGTCGATGAGCAGTTCTTC.

The chain has TRBV5-6 and TRBJ2-1; 7 bases align to TRBD1. The CDR3 loop spans 12 amino acids. Germline CDR1 and CDR2: SGHDT and YYEEEE. The junction had 1 base not matched to a gene; V was cut back by 2 bases and J by 8 bases. The DNA for the CDR3 is TGTGCCAGCAGCTTACAGGGGTATGAGCAGTTCTTC. Translated, it gives CASSLQGYEQFF.

The genes are TRBV30 and TRBJ2-5; TRBD2 aligns across 7 bases. This CDR3 spans 14 amino acids. V shed 2 bases and J 1 base; nucleotides not matched to a gene: 4. Germline V gene data show CDR1 as GTSNPN and CDR2 as SVGIG (reference sequence). CDR3 coding DNA: TGTGCCTGGAGTACCGGGGGGACCCAAGAGACCCAGTACTTC. This gives the protein CAWSTGGTQETQYF.

This clone is medium-sized (0.01 to 0.1%). The same CDR3 also results from other DNA sequences found in this sample. The V gene is TRBV5-6, the J gene TRBJ1-5; no reliable D call. Per germline, CDR1 SGHDT and CDR2 YYEEEE. The CDR3 length is 16 residues. V was pared by 0 bases and J by 1 base, with 11 bases between. CDR3 residues: CASSLGTGLSNQPQHF. CDR3 nucleotides: TGTGCCAGCAGCTTGGGTACGGGTCTAAGCAATCAGCCCCAGCATTTT.

Only one count was recorded for this clone. The gene calls are TRBV7-3 and TRBJ1-1; TRBD1 might be the D (5 bases). The germline gives CDR1 SGHTA, CDR2 FQGTGA. The CDR3 runs 13 residues. Trimming took 5 bases from V and 5 from J, leaving 12 bases between them. CDR3 bases: TGTGCCAGCAGCCGCCGGGGGGGAACTGAAGCTTTCTTT. Its translation is CASSRRGGTEAFF.

The rearrangement uses TRBV18 and TRBJ2-2; tentatively, D is TRBD2 (6 bases). CDR1 and CDR2 from the germline V gene are KGHSH and LQKENI. The V gene lost 4 bases and the J gene lost 2 bases, with 14 bases spanning the gap. The CDR3 has 16 residues. This CDR3 is CASSLRPGANTGELFF. CDR3 bases: TGTGCCAGCTCACTCCGTCCGGGAGCCAACACCGGGGAGCTGTTTTTT.

J is TRBJ2-1 and V is TRBV6-4; D is perhaps TRBD1 (5 bases). Germline-derived CDR1 and CDR2 are MRHNA and SNTAGT. Trimming removed 5 bases from V and 3 bases from J, with 14 bases in between. This CDR3 is built from 15 residues. CDR3 sequence: CASSPDSARYNEQFF. DNA for the CDR3: TGTGCCAGCAGTCCCGACAGCGCTCGCTACAATGAGCAGTTCTTC.

The CDR3 reads CASSPGQRSSGNTIYF. CDR3 bases: TGTGCCAGCAGCCCAGGACAGCGTAGCTCTGGAAACACCATATATTTT. The rearrangement joins TRBV7-2 to TRBJ1-3; weak D call: TRBD1 (6 bases). The CDR3 has 16 residues. From germline, CDR1 is SGHTA and CDR2 FQGNSA. V lost 5 bases to trimming and J lost 0 bases, with 14 bases between them.

DNA for the CDR3: TGCGCCAGCAGCCTGAACAGGGGCCATGGCTACACCTTC. It is translated as CASSLNRGHGYTF. The V and J genes are TRBV4-3 and TRBJ1-2; 7 nucleotides match TRBD1. CDR1 and CDR2 (germline): LGHNA, YSLEER. This CDR3 has 13 residues. J lost 6 bases, V lost 4 bases, and 5 bases had no gene match.